This TCR beta chain is drawn from a study of T cell responses to AZD1222 COVID-19 vaccine. Study-level points and caveats: The sample set comprised mostly white British donors with more females, and clonal diversity was possibly underestimated. Spike-specific TCR breadth and depth rose after two AZD1222 doses. Reports say nearly half of spike-specific TCRs go after unmutated variant regions.

The repertoire was sequenced with immunoSEQ multiplex PCR; TCRdb's copy has only in-frame clones and lacks some. The table lists roughly 110,000 clones, around nine tenths of them singletons, with roughly 12% in the top ten. This clone occurred once. The antigen is not known. The CDR3 consists of 16 residues. CDR1 is SGDLS and CDR2 is YYNGEE in the germline V gene. V trimming: 3 bases; J trimming: 9 bases; junction bases outside the gene matches: 15. The chain couples TRBV9 to TRBJ2-1; 7 bases are shared with TRBD1. The material sequenced was peripheral blood, taken on day 0 of AZD1222 vaccination. The receptor was isolated from an adult in good health. The CDR3 nucleotides are TGTGCCAGCAGCGCAGGGGACAGCGCCTCGAGGGGTGAGCAGTTCTTC. Translating gives CASSAGDSASRGEQFF.